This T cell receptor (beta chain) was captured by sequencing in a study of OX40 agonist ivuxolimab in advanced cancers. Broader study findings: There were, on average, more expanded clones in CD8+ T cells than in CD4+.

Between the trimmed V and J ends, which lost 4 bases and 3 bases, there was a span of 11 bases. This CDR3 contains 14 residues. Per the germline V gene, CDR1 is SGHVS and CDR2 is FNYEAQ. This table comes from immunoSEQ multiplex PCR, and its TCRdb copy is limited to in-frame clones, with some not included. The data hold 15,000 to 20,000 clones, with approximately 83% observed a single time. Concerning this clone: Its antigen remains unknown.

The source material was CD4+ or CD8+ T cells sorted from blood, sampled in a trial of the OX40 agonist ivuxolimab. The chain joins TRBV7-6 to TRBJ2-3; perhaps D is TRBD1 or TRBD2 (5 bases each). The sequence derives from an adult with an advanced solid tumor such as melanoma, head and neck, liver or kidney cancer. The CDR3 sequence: CASSSLEGTDTQYF. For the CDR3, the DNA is TGTGCCAGCAGCTCCCTTGAGGGGACAGATACGCAGTATTTT.